This TCR beta chain was sequenced for a study of radiotherapy plus CTLA-4 blockade in lung cancer. Method: immunoSEQ multiplex PCR; TCRdb's copy keeps in-frame clones and lacks some. The repertoire holds 75,000 to 100,000 clones, with around 88% as singletons. Germline assignment: CDR1 SGHRS and CDR2 YFSETQ. This CDR3 is 16 amino acids long. The trim removed 0 bases at V and 3 bases at J, leaving 5 bases unmatched. The V gene is TRBV5-1, the J gene TRBJ2-7, with 11 bases matching TRBD2. The sequencing here drew on peripheral blood, taken from a patient treated with radiotherapy plus ipilimumab. The receptor was derived from a human donor with non-small cell lung cancer that progressed on radiotherapy plus ipilimumab. The CDR3 here is CASSLGSSGGNYEQYF. As DNA, the CDR3 is TGCGCCAGCAGCTTGGGGTCTAGCGGGGGGAACTACGAGCAGTACTTC.